One and the same sample provided the 22 T cell receptor beta chains below, sequenced in a study of response to subunit inactivated influenza vaccine. TCRdb reanalysed the RT-PCR reads using MiXCR and keeps one entry per CDR3 protein. The sample consists of about 180,000 distinct CDR3 sequences, about 9.3% of them appearing once. Sequencing used non-naive T cells sorted from PBMCs, obtained on the day of vaccination. These receptors were taken from a man between 50 and 59 years old who received an inactivated influenza vaccine.

This clonotype has at least ten counts. V usage is TRBV28 and J usage is TRBJ1-3, with D unresolved. Per the germline V gene, CDR1 is MDHEN and CDR2 is SYDVKM. The CDR3 contains 11 residues. Trimming shortened V by 10 bases and J by 1 base, and 5 bases separated the two germline ends. CDR3 DNA: TGTGCCACCATATCTGGAAACACCATATATTTT. Translating gives CATISGNTIYF.

The rearrangement links TRBV18 to TRBJ2-6, with 7 bases matching TRBD1. Germline V gene lookup returns CDR1 KGHSH and CDR2 LQKENI. Losses at the gene ends were 3 bases for V and 0 bases for J; bases not matched to a gene: 5. This CDR3 has 17 amino acids. CDR3 DNA: TGTGCCAGCTCACCGCCGGGACAGAGCTCTGGGGCCAACGTCCTGACTTTC. Its protein product is CASSPPGQSSGANVLTF.

This clonotype turned up a few times. J is TRBJ1-5 and V is TRBV6-1; 7 positions agree with TRBD1. Germline assignment: CDR1 MNHNS and CDR2 SASEGT. Trimming cost V 3 bases and J 4 bases; bases outside gene matches: 6. The CDR3 is 15 residues long. The CDR3 region is CASSDRGTVNQPQHF. The DNA of the CDR3 is TGTGCCAGCAGTGACAGGGGGACCGTTAATCAGCCCCAGCATTTT.

This clonotype was seen a handful of times. The chain carries TRBV20-1 and TRBJ2-5; D is undetermined. Germline V CDR1 and CDR2: DFQATT, SNEGSKA (reference sequence). The V end was cut by 1 base, the J end by 5 bases, with 11 bases between. The CDR3 loop spans 13 amino acids. CDR3 in DNA: TGCAGTGCTAGAGGCGGCCTGGGGGAGACCCAGTACTTC. It yields the protein CSARGGLGETQYF.

This clonotype has just a few counts. Here the CDR3 reads CSAISGRRSDEQFF. The CDR3 DNA sequence: TGCAGTGCGATTAGCGGGAGAAGGTCCGATGAGCAGTTCTTC. V and J are TRBV20-1 and TRBJ2-1; 9 nucleotides agree with TRBD2. After removal of 6 bases from V and 8 bases from J, the junction contained 11 bases not matched to a gene. The CDR3 length is 14 residues. The V gene's germline CDR1 is DFQATT and CDR2 SNEGSKA (reference sequence).

This clonotype was recorded a few times. The CDR3 loop reads CASRLQTGVLDIQYF. The CDR3 bases are TGTGCCAGCAGACTTCAGACAGGGGTTTTGGACATTCAGTACTTC. This chain uses TRBV6-2 or TRBV6-3 with TRBJ2-4, with 8 nucleotides matching TRBD1. The CDR3 extends over 15 amino acids. Germline V lookup: CDR1 MNHEY, CDR2 SVGEGT. V trimming: 6 bases; J trimming: 8 bases; junction bases outside the gene matches: 12.

This clonotype showed up just a few times. The V gene is TRBV7-9, the J gene TRBJ2-3, with a weak D call TRBD1 (5 bases). Germline-derived CDR1 and CDR2 are SEHNR and FQNEAQ (reference sequence). V lost 3 bases, J lost 2 bases, and 15 bases lay in between. This CDR3 is 16 amino acids long. The CDR3 loop reads CASSLGSTGHTDTQYF. The CDR3 nucleotides read TGTGCCAGCAGCTTGGGGTCTACCGGACACACAGATACGCAGTATTTT.

This clonotype was detected many times. The V and J genes are TRBV2 and TRBJ2-2; D not certain. Per the germline V gene, CDR1 is SNHLY and CDR2 is FYNNEI. Trimming shortened V by 4 bases and J by 6 bases, and 6 bases separated the two germline ends. The length of the CDR3 is 12 residues. The CDR3 here is CASSAAPGELFF. For the CDR3, the DNA is TGTGCCAGCAGTGCGGCCCCCGGGGAGCTGTTTTTT.

A few counts support this clonotype. V gene TRBV28 combines with J gene TRBJ1-5, with D unclear. CDR1 and CDR2 from the germline V gene are MDHEN and SYDVKM. CDR3 length equals 15 residues. V was trimmed by 6 bases and J by 0 bases, leaving 12 bases between them. DNA of the CDR3: TGTGCCAGCAGACCGACGGTTTATAGCAATCAGCCCCAGCATTTT. Translating gives CASRPTVYSNQPQHF.

The chain uses TRBV7-2 and TRBJ1-6, with 8 bases identical to TRBD1. The V and J ends lost 1 base and 10 bases, in that order; junction bases with no gene match: 6. The length of the CDR3 is 15 residues. Germline V CDR1 and CDR2: SGHTA, FQGNSA. CDR3 sequence: CASSLGPGGRSPLHF. CDR3 DNA: TGTGCCAGCAGCTTAGGACCAGGGGGCAGGTCACCCCTCCACTTT.

This clonotype has ten or more counts. The V and J genes are TRBV7-2 and TRBJ2-1; 9 nucleotides agree with TRBD1. V shed 3 bases, J shed 4 bases, and the junction held 7 bases outside the gene matches. This CDR3 comprises 16 residues. Germline CDR1 reads SGHTA; CDR2 reads FQGNSA. The CDR3 region is CASSFTGTGIYNEQFF. CDR3 DNA: TGTGCCAGCAGCTTCACCGGGACAGGGATATACAATGAGCAGTTCTTC.

This clonotype was detected a few times. V and J are TRBV29-1 and TRBJ2-1; D call uncertain. CDR3 length: 12 amino acids. Trimming left V 8 bases short and J 6 bases short, with 14 bases between. Germline V gene sequence: CDR1 SQVTM, CDR2 ANQGSEA. CDR3 nucleotide sequence: TGCAGCACCGAGGAGTTCCGCAATGAGCAGTTCTTC. The encoded protein is CSTEEFRNEQFF.

The V gene is TRBV5-6, the J gene TRBJ1-2; D is uncertain. Trimming took 3 bases from V and 4 from J, leaving 13 bases between them. The CDR3 contains 14 residues. Germline V CDR1 and CDR2: SGHDT, YYEEEE. CDR3 sequence (DNA): TGTGCCAGCAGCTCCGTAGCCGGCCTCTATGGCTACACCTTC. Translated, it gives CASSSVAGLYGYTF.

The chain links TRBV18 to TRBJ1-2; a possible D gene is TRBD1 (5 bases). Deletions cut 4 bases from V and 2 bases from J, with 11 bases between. The CDR3 runs to 14 residues. Germline assignment: CDR1 KGHSH and CDR2 LQKENI. The CDR3 DNA reads as TGTGCCAGCTCACTAGGGGACGGGAACTATGGCTACACCTTC. It is translated as CASSLGDGNYGYTF. Together with reference TRBV18 and TRBJ1-2, the CDR3 gives the full variable domain: NAGVMQNPRHLVRRRGQEARLRCSPMKGHSHVYWYRQLPEEGLKFMVYLQKENIIDESGMPKERFSAEFPKEGPSILRIQQVVRGDSAAYFCASSLGDGNYGYTFGSGTRLTVV.

This clonotype has a count of ten or more. The chain links TRBV20-1 to TRBJ2-2; D is uncertain. CDR1 is DFQATT, CDR2 SNEGSKA, per germline (reference sequence). The CDR3 covers 14 residues. V gave up 6 bases and J gave up 2 bases, with 13 bases separating them. CDR3 protein: CSAQTQINTGELFF. The CDR3, as DNA: TGCAGTGCGCAAACCCAGATCAACACCGGGGAGCTGTTTTTT.

J is TRBJ2-3 and V is TRBV11-1; the match to TRBD1 covers 7 bases. Trimming took 1 base from V and 4 from J; bases not matched to a gene: 5. The germline gives CDR1 SGHAT, CDR2 FQDESV (reference sequence). The CDR3 runs to 15 residues. The CDR3 reads CASSLETGSADTQYF. CDR3 DNA: TGTGCCAGCAGCTTAGAGACAGGGAGCGCAGATACGCAGTATTTT.

The V call is TRBV27, the J call TRBJ2-1; 10 bases align to TRBD2. Unmatched junction bases numbered 6, after V lost 3 bases and J lost 7 bases. This CDR3 comprises 15 residues. Germline CDR1 and CDR2: MNHEY and SMNVEV (reference sequence). The CDR3 nucleotides are TGTGCCAGCAGTTTTGTAGCGGGGGGTAGAAATGAGCAGTTCTTC. Translated: CASSFVAGGRNEQFF.

The chain uses TRBV19 and TRBJ2-3; 10 bases line up with TRBD2. The length of the CDR3 is 16 residues. In germline, CDR1 is LNHDA, CDR2 SQIVND (reference sequence). The trim removed 1 base at V and 3 bases at J, leaving 4 bases unmatched. CDR3 region: CASSIGSSGRTDTQYF. In DNA, the CDR3 is TGTGCCAGTAGTATAGGGTCTAGCGGGAGAACAGATACGCAGTATTTT.

This clonotype appeared a few times. The chain links TRBV29-1 to TRBJ1-1, with 8 bases matching TRBD1. Trimming at V came to 3 bases and at J to 6 bases, leaving 9 bases not matched to a gene. This CDR3 has 14 amino acids. Germline CDR1 SQVTM, CDR2 ANQGSEA. The chain's CDR3 is CSVDKQGAWSEAFF. The CDR3 coding sequence is TGCAGCGTTGATAAGCAGGGGGCTTGGTCTGAAGCTTTCTTT.

This clonotype occurred a few times. The chain employs TRBV11-2 and TRBJ2-7; D is unclear. The CDR3 has 10 residues. Trimming left V 3 bases short and J 7 bases short, with 4 bases between. Germline CDR1 SGHAT, CDR2 FQNNGV. Here the CDR3 DNA reads TGTGCCAGCAGCTTTTCTGAGCAGTACTTC. Residues: CASSFSEQYF. The full variable domain, its missing parts supplied by reference TRBV11-2 and TRBJ2-7, is EAGVAQSPRYKIIEKRQSVAFWCNPISGHATLYWYQQILGQGPKLLIQFQNNGVVDDSQLPKDRFSAERLKGVDSTLKIQPAKLEDSAVYLCASSFSEQYFGPGTRLTVT.

V and J are TRBV10-3 and TRBJ2-7; 7 bases fit TRBD1. This CDR3 contains 14 residues. The V and J ends lost 0 bases and 5 bases, in that order; junction bases with no gene match: 4. In germline, CDR1 is ENHRY, CDR2 SYGVKD. The CDR3 sequence: CAISESGTVHEQYF. In DNA, the CDR3 is TGTGCCATCAGTGAGTCAGGGACAGTCCACGAGCAGTACTTC.

Here the CDR3 reads CASSQGRTVTYEQYF. CDR3 in DNA: TGTGCCAGCAGCCAGGGAAGGACGGTAACCTACGAGCAGTACTTC. The J gene is TRBJ2-7, the V gene TRBV4-2; no definite D call. V was pared by 3 bases and J by 2 bases, with 14 bases between. The germline CDR1 and CDR2 sequences are LGHNA and YNFKEQ. The CDR3 is 15 amino acids.